This entry lists 30 T cell receptor beta chains sequenced from one sample in a study of T cells in Graves' hyperthyroidism and ophthalmopathy. TCR beta CDR3 regions were amplified from RNA transcripts. In the first-round RT-PCR of the TCR CDR3, the HTBI primer set was used. TCRdb re-called the multiplex PCR reads through MiXCR, storing one row per CDR3 protein. The sample records approximately 600,000 distinct CDR3 sequences, under 20% being singletons. The sample was blood. These TCRs come from a woman between 25 and 40 years old with Graves' hyperthyroidism.

This clonotype was seen ten or more times. The V gene is TRBV6-5, the J gene TRBJ1-1, with D hard to call. This CDR3 is built from 14 residues. V was shortened by 0 bases and J by 10 bases, with 15 bases between the two germline ends. CDR1 MNHEY and CDR2 SVGAGI come from the germline V gene. Here the CDR3 reads CASSYSMTYFLAFF. CDR3 nucleotides: TGTGCCAGCAGTTACTCGATGACTTACTTCTTAGCTTTCTTT.

The sample holds many counts of this clonotype. V usage is TRBV18 and J usage is TRBJ1-5, with a possible D match to TRBD1 (5 bases). The CDR3 covers 14 residues. V was shortened by 2 bases and J by 9 bases, with 14 bases between the two germline ends. Per germline, CDR1 KGHSH and CDR2 LQKENI. Here the CDR3 DNA reads TGTGCCAGCTCACCATACAAGGGGATGCCGCCCCAGCATTTT. Its translation is CASSPYKGMPPQHF.

V gene TRBV7-3 combines with J gene TRBJ2-3; D is perhaps TRBD2 (6 bases). Deletions cut 4 bases from V and 2 bases from J, with 10 bases between. The germline CDR1 and CDR2 sequences are SGHTA and FQGTGA. This CDR3 spans 14 amino acids. The CDR3, as DNA: TGTGCCAGCAGCTCGACGGACTACACAGATACGCAGTATTTT. Residues: CASSSTDYTDTQYF.

This clonotype was seen repeatedly, ten times or more. The chain recombines TRBV11-2 with TRBJ2-1, with 11 bases lining up with TRBD2. V trimming: 3 bases; J trimming: 6 bases; junction bases outside the gene matches: 1. In germline, CDR1 is SGHAT, CDR2 FQNNGV. The CDR3 has 14 amino acids. The DNA for the CDR3 is TGTGCCAGCAGCTTCACTAGCGGGAGCAATGAGCAGTTCTTC. Its protein product is CASSFTSGSNEQFF.

This clonotype was counted only a few times. J is TRBJ2-2 and V is TRBV7-8; D gene unclear. Trimming shortened V by 5 bases and J by 9 bases, and 13 bases separated the two germline ends. Germline V gives CDR1 SGHVS, CDR2 FQNEAQ. The CDR3 contains 13 residues. CDR3 DNA sequence: TGTGCCAGCAGCCACACGTCCCTCAGGGAGCTGTTTTTT. It yields the protein CASSHTSLRELFF.

The chain has TRBV11-3 and TRBJ2-4; D could derive from TRBD1 or TRBD2 (5 bases each). Germline CDR1 and CDR2: SGHNT and YENEEA. This CDR3 has 17 amino acids. V shed 5 bases and J shed 4 bases, with 21 bases lying between them. This chain's CDR3 is CASSPRTFRDEKNIQYF. In DNA, the CDR3 is TGTGCCAGCAGCCCCCGAACCTTCCGGGACGAGAAAAACATTCAGTACTTC.

The V call is TRBV28, the J call TRBJ1-5; TRBD1 agrees at 9 bases. This CDR3 has 15 residues. Losses at the gene ends were 7 bases for V and 6 bases for J; bases not matched to a gene: 10. The V gene's germline CDR1 is MDHEN and CDR2 SYDVKM. Here the CDR3 reads CASMAGTGFFQPQHF. CDR3 DNA sequence: TGTGCCAGCATGGCCGGGACAGGGTTTTTTCAGCCCCAGCATTTT.

This clonotype has a handful of counts. The V gene is TRBV29-1, the J gene TRBJ1-2; 8 nucleotides match TRBD1. The V segment lost 3 bases and the J segment 8 bases; nucleotides outside the gene matches: 8. Looked up from germline, CDR1 is SQVTM and CDR2 is ANQGSEA. The CDR3 is 13 residues long. The CDR3 protein is CSVDPDRVRGYTF. The CDR3 nucleotides read TGCAGCGTTGACCCGGACAGGGTGAGAGGCTACACCTTC. Full variable domain (remainder filled in from reference TRBV29-1 and TRBJ1-2): SAVISQKPSRDICQRGTSLTIQCQVDSQVTMMFWYRQQPGQSLTLIATANQGSEATYESGFVIDKFPISRPNLTFSTLTVSNMSPEDSSIYLCSVDPDRVRGYTFGSGTRLTVV.

This clonotype was counted at least ten times. In DNA form, the CDR3 reads TGTGCCAGCAGTCCCACATGGGATAATTCACCCCTCCACTTT. This gives the protein CASSPTWDNSPLHF. This chain connects TRBV28 to TRBJ1-6; D remains unclear. The CDR3 runs 14 residues. The germline V gene encodes CDR1 MDHEN and CDR2 SYDVKM. With 5 bases removed from V and 5 bases from J, the gap between germline ends came to 10 bases.

Many counts were recorded for this clonotype. Here the CDR3 DNA reads TGCAGTGCTACCGGTAGCGGGGGGCGATCGGGCGAGCAGTACTTC. Encoded protein: CSATGSGGRSGEQYF. V and J are TRBV20-1 and TRBJ2-7; 10 bases fit TRBD2. The ends lost 4 bases at V and 6 bases at J; junction bases unmatched: 12. Germline V gene sequence: CDR1 DFQATT, CDR2 SNEGSKA (reference sequence). There are 15 residues in the CDR3.

This clonotype was recorded at least ten times. The J gene is TRBJ2-3, the V gene TRBV28; D not certain. The germline V and J ends were trimmed by 2 bases and 4 bases, with 7 bases remaining between them. From germline, CDR1 is MDHEN and CDR2 SYDVKM. The CDR3 is made up of 13 amino acids. In nucleotides, the CDR3 is TGTGCCAGCAGTTTAGACCCCCCAGATACGCAGTATTTT. It yields the protein CASSLDPPDTQYF.

This clonotype was counted between two and nine times. CDR3 residues: CASSAAGTDTQYF. CDR3 nucleotide sequence: TGTGCCAGCAGTGCAGCGGGCACAGATACGCAGTATTTT. The chain employs TRBV2 and TRBJ2-3; the D gene is possibly TRBD2 (5 bases). The CDR3 length is 13 residues. The V end lost 4 bases, the J end lost 1 base, and 6 bases lay between the germline ends. Germline CDR1 reads SNHLY; CDR2 reads FYNNEI.

This clonotype appeared a few times. The chain carries TRBV6-5 and TRBJ2-3; D might be TRBD2 (5 bases). Germline V lookup: CDR1 MNHEY, CDR2 SVGAGI. V was cut by 2 bases and J by 0 bases, with 12 bases left in between. The CDR3 is 16 amino acids. The CDR3 loop reads CASSYVGSESTDTQYF. The CDR3 nucleotides are TGTGCCAGCAGTTACGTAGGGAGTGAGAGCACAGATACGCAGTATTTT.

This clonotype appeared many times. The DNA for the CDR3 is TGTGCCAGCAGCCCCAGCGGTGGGGACACTGAAGCTTTCTTT. Residues: CASSPSGGDTEAFF. The rearrangement links TRBV7-8 to TRBJ1-1, with unresolved D. Germline CDR1 reads SGHVS; CDR2 reads FQNEAQ. Trimming took 5 bases from V and 3 from J, leaving 13 bases between them. The CDR3 has 14 residues.

V and J are TRBV6-5 and TRBJ2-7, with 10 bases matching TRBD2. The length of the CDR3 is 17 residues. After removal of 0 bases from V and 4 bases from J, the junction contained 9 bases not matched to a gene. Germline V lookup: CDR1 MNHEY, CDR2 SVGAGI. The CDR3: CASSYSITSGKRYEQYF. The CDR3 nucleotides read TGTGCCAGCAGTTACTCGATAACTAGCGGGAAGCGGTACGAGCAGTACTTC.

This clonotype was seen a few times. The chain joins TRBV29-1 to TRBJ2-1; 8 positions agree with TRBD2. This CDR3 contains 12 residues. J was trimmed by 15 bases and V by 3 bases; bases with no gene match: 10. Per the germline V gene, CDR1 is SQVTM and CDR2 is ANQGSEA. CDR3 coding DNA: TGCAGCGTTGATTCGCAAGCGGGAGATGCGTTCTTC. This codes for CSVDSQAGDAFF.

In its sample, this clonotype was seen many times. The chain carries TRBV2 and TRBJ2-7; 9 bases agree with TRBD2. This CDR3 has 15 amino acids. Germline V gene sequence: CDR1 SNHLY, CDR2 FYNNEI. V shed 6 bases and J 3 bases; nucleotides not matched to a gene: 9. CDR3 loop: CASRGTSRAFYEQYF. CDR3 in DNA: TGTGCCAGCAGGGGGACTAGCCGTGCTTTCTACGAGCAGTACTTC. The whole variable domain, remainder taken from reference TRBV2 and TRBJ2-7, is EPEVTQTPSHQVTQMGQEVILRCVPISNHLYFYWYRQILGQKVEFLVSFYNNEISEKSEIFDDQFSVERPDGSNFTLKIRSTKLEDSAMYFCASRGTSRAFYEQYFGPGTRLTVT.

This clonotype has ten or more counts. The rearrangement links TRBV28 to TRBJ2-7, with unresolved D. Germline-derived CDR1 and CDR2 are MDHEN and SYDVKM. CDR3 size: 14 residues. V lost 3 bases and J 1 base, leaving 10 bases between the germline ends. The CDR3 loop is CASSFISESYEQYF. As DNA, the CDR3 is TGTGCCAGCAGTTTTATTTCAGAGTCCTACGAGCAGTACTTC.

This clonotype was observed at least ten times. This chain joins TRBV12-3 or TRBV12-4 and TRBJ2-2, with D unclear. This CDR3 is built from 15 residues. V lost 3 bases to trimming and J lost 0 bases, with 8 bases between them. The CDR3 reads CASSLHGSNTGELFF. The CDR3 nucleotides read TGTGCCAGCAGTTTGCATGGATCGAACACCGGGGAGCTGTTTTTT.

This clonotype was counted many times. The gene calls are TRBV12-3 or TRBV12-4 and TRBJ2-7; 8 nucleotides agree with TRBD2. CDR3 length equals 15 residues. V trimming: 2 bases; J trimming: 5 bases; junction bases outside the gene matches: 8. DNA of the CDR3: TGTGCCAGCAGTTTACGCCTAGCGGGTCGTAACGAGCAGTACTTC. Amino acids: CASSLRLAGRNEQYF.

This clonotype appeared many times. J is TRBJ2-1 and V is TRBV28; 9 bases fit TRBD2. V was clipped by 8 bases and J by 5 bases; unmatched bases: 7. The CDR3 has 14 residues. The germline CDR1 and CDR2 sequences are MDHEN and SYDVKM. CDR3 loop: CASCPAGGNNEQFF. The CDR3 nucleotides read TGTGCCAGCTGTCCAGCGGGAGGCAACAATGAGCAGTTCTTC.

There are many counts of this clonotype. V gene TRBV5-5 combines with J gene TRBJ2-1; D unclear. This CDR3 is 11 amino acids long. Germline V gene sequence: CDR1 SGHKS, CDR2 YYEKEE (reference sequence). V was pared by 4 bases and J by 10 bases, with 9 bases between. The CDR3, as DNA: TGTGCCAGCAGCATGTACGCCGAGCAGTTCTTC. Residues: CASSMYAEQFF.

The chain employs TRBV11-3 and TRBJ1-3; TRBD1 might be the D (6 bases). V was pared by 6 bases and J by 4 bases, with 19 bases between. Germline CDR1 is SGHNT and CDR2 is YENEEA. This CDR3 has 16 residues. The chain's CDR3 is CASRNLQGSTGNTIYF. Written as DNA, the CDR3 is TGTGCCAGCAGGAACTTACAGGGAAGTACAGGAAACACCATATATTTT. Together with reference TRBV11-3 and TRBJ1-3, the CDR3 gives the full variable domain: EAGVVQSPRYKIIEKKQPVAFWCNPISGHNTLYWYLQNLGQGPELLIRYENEEAVDDSQLPKDRFSAERLKGVDSTLKIQPAELGDSAVYLCASRNLQGSTGNTIYFGEGSWLTVV.

This clonotype appeared many times. This sequence joins TRBV27 and TRBJ2-1; 10 bases agree with TRBD2. This CDR3 contains 15 residues. CDR1 and CDR2 from the germline V gene are MNHEY and SMNVEV (reference sequence). Trimming cost V 6 bases and J 6 bases; bases outside gene matches: 8. The CDR3 coding sequence is TGTGCCAGCAGCTTAGGCCTAGCGGGAGTCAATGAGCAGTTCTTC. This translates into CASSLGLAGVNEQFF.

The chain links TRBV5-6 to TRBJ2-2; 10 nucleotides line up with TRBD1. Trimming at V came to 2 bases and at J to 7 bases, leaving 11 bases not matched to a gene. This CDR3 is 17 amino acids long. The germline V gene encodes CDR1 SGHDT and CDR2 YYEEEE. The CDR3 DNA reads as TGTGCCAGCAGCTTCGACAGGGGGCATATTAGGATCGGGGAGCTGTTTTTT. Its translation is CASSFDRGHIRIGELFF.

There are a few counts of this clonotype. This chain joins TRBV20-1 and TRBJ2-7; D is possibly TRBD1 (5 bases). In germline, CDR1 is DFQATT, CDR2 SNEGSKA (reference sequence). Trimming pared 2 bases from V and 0 bases from J, leaving 11 bases between. The CDR3 runs to 14 residues. CDR3 DNA: TGCAGTGCTAGACTACAGGTTGTCTCCTACGAGCAGTACTTC. It codes for CSARLQVVSYEQYF.

This clonotype has at least ten counts. This chain joins TRBV11-1 and TRBJ2-2; 14 bases line up with TRBD2. Germline V lookup: CDR1 SGHAT, CDR2 FQDESV (reference sequence). CDR3 length: 17 residues. Germline trimming cut 5 bases from V and 5 bases from J; bases unmatched to any gene: 7. The CDR3 protein is CASSPRLAGGRTGELFF. The CDR3 DNA is TGTGCCAGCAGCCCCAGACTAGCGGGAGGGCGAACCGGGGAGCTGTTTTTT.

Many counts were recorded for this clonotype. The chain recombines TRBV2 with TRBJ2-5; either TRBD1 or TRBD2 may supply D (6 bases each). The CDR3 is 15 amino acids. Per the germline V gene, CDR1 is SNHLY and CDR2 is FYNNEI. The V gene lost 0 bases and the J gene lost 9 bases, with 17 bases spanning the gap. CDR3 in amino acids: CASSEAYGGRTAQYF. CDR3 coding DNA: TGTGCCAGCAGTGAAGCGTACGGGGGCCGGACGGCCCAGTACTTC.

This clonotype was recorded at least ten times. The chain is built from TRBV6-1 and TRBJ1-2; TRBD1 matches 8 bases. CDR3 length equals 13 residues. The V segment lost 8 bases and the J segment 4 bases; nucleotides outside the gene matches: 6. CDR1 is MNHNS and CDR2 is SASEGT in the germline V gene. CDR3 loop: CASLDRVPYGYTF. The CDR3 DNA follows: TGTGCCAGCCTGGACAGGGTGCCCTATGGCTACACCTTC.

This chain links TRBV7-2 with TRBJ2-1, with D hard to call. The germline CDR1 and CDR2 sequences are SGHTA and FQGNSA. V lost 0 bases to trimming and J lost 3 bases, with 9 bases between them. CDR3 length: 15 residues. CDR3 bases: TGTGCCAGCAGCTTAGCGTCGATGAGCTACAATGAGCAGTTCTTC. The encoded protein is CASSLASMSYNEQFF.